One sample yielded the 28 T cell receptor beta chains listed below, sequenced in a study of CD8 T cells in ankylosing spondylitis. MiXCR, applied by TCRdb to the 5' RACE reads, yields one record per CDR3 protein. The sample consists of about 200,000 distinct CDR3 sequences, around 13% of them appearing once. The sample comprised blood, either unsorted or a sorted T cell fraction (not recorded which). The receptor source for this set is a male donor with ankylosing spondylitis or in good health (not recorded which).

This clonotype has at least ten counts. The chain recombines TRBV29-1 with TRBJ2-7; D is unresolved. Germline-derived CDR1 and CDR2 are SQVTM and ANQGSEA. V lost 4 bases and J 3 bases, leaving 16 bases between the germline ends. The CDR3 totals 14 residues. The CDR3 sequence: CSVVGPSTLYEQYF. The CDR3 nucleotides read TGCAGCGTTGTAGGGCCGTCGACTCTCTACGAGCAGTACTTC.

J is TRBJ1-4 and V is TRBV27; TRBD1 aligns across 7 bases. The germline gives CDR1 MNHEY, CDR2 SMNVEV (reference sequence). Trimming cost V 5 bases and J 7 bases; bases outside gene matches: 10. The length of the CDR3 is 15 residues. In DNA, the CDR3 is TGTGCCAGCAGTCCCCAACAGGGGATCAGTGAAAAACTGTTTTTT. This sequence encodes CASSPQQGISEKLFF.

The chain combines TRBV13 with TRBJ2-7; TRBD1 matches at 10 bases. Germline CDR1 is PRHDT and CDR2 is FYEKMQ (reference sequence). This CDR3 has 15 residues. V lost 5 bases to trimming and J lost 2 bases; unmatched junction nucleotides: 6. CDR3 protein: CASSPGQGKAYEQYF. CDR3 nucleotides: TGTGCCAGCAGCCCGGGACAGGGGAAAGCCTACGAGCAGTACTTC.

DNA for the CDR3: TGCGCCAGCAGCCAGACCTATCGGGAGGTGACCACCGGGGAGCTGTTTTTT. Translating gives CASSQTYREVTTGELFF. The chain joins TRBV4-1 to TRBJ2-2; 7 bases map to TRBD2. J gave up 4 bases and V 3 bases, and 11 bases lay outside the gene matches. Germline V lookup: CDR1 MGHRA, CDR2 YSYEKL. The length of the CDR3 is 17 residues.

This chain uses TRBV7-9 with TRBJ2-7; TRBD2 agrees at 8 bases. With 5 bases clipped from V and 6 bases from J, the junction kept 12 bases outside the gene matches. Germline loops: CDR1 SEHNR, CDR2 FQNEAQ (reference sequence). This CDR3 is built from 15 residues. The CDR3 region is CASSILGAGGSEQYF. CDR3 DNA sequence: TGTGCCAGCAGCATACTGGGGGCGGGGGGCTCCGAGCAGTACTTC.

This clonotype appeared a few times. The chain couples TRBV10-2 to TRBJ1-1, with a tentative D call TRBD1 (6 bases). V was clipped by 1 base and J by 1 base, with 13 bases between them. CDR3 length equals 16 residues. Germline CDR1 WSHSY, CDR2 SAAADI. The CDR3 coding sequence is TGCGCCAGCAGTGAGTTTCTCCTACAGGGGAACACTGAAGCTTTCTTT. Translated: CASSEFLLQGNTEAFF.

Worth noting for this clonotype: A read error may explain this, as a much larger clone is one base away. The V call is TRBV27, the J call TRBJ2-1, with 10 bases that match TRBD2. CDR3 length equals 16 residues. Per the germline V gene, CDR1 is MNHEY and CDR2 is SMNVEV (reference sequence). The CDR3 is CASSPILAGANNEQIF. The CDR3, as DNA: TGTGCCAGCAGTCCTATTCTAGCGGGAGCGAACAATGAGCAGATCTTC.

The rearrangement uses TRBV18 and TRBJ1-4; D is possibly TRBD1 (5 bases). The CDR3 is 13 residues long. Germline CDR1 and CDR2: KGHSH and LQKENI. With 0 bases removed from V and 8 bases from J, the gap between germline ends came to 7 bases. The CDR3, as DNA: TGTGCCAGCTCACCACCGGACAACGAAAAACTGTTTTTT. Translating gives CASSPPDNEKLFF.

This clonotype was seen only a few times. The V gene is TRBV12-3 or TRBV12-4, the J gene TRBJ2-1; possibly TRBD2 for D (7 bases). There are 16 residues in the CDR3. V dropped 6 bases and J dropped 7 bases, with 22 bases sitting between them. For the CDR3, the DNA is TGTGCCAGCAGAGGGGAGAAGGGGGGGGGCCGAAATGAGCAGTTCTTC. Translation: CASRGEKGGGRNEQFF.

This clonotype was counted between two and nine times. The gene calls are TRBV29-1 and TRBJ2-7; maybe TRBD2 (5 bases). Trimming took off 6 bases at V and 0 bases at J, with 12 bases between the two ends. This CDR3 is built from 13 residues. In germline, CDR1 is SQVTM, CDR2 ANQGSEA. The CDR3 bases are TGCAGCGTCCGGGAAGGGAGCTCCTACGAGCAGTACTTC. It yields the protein CSVREGSSYEQYF.

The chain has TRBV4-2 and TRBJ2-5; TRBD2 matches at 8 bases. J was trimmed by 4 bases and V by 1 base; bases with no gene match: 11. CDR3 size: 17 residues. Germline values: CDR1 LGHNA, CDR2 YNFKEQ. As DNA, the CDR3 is TGTGCCAGCAGCCAAGGGAGTAAAGCGGGGGTAGGAGAGACCCAGTACTTC. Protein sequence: CASSQGSKAGVGETQYF.

Written as DNA, the CDR3 is TGCGCCAGCAGCCAACTTCCTAGCGGGGGGTCAGATACGCAGTATTTT. Its protein product is CASSQLPSGGSDTQYF. The rearrangement links TRBV4-1 to TRBJ2-3; 11 nucleotides agree with TRBD2. This CDR3 is built from 16 residues. The germline gives CDR1 MGHRA, CDR2 YSYEKL. V was clipped by 2 bases and J by 4 bases; unmatched bases: 5.

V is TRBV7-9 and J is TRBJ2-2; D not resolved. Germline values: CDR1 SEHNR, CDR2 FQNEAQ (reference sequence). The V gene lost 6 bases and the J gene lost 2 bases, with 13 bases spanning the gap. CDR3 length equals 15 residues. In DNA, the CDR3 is TGTGCCAGCAGTCCCACAGAAAGCAACACCGGGGAGCTGTTTTTT. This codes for CASSPTESNTGELFF.

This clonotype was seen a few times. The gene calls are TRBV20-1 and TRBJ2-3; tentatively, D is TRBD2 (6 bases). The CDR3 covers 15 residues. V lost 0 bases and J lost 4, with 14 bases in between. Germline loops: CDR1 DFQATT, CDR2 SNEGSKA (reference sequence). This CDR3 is CSARDQGGTSDTQYF. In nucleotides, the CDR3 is TGCAGTGCTAGAGATCAGGGCGGGACTTCAGATACGCAGTATTTT.

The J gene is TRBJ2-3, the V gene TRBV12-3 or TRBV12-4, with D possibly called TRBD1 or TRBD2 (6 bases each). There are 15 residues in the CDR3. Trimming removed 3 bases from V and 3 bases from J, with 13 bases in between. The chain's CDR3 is CASSFRLGGTDTQYF. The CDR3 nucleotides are TGTGCCAGCAGTTTTCGACTAGGGGGGACAGATACGCAGTATTTT.

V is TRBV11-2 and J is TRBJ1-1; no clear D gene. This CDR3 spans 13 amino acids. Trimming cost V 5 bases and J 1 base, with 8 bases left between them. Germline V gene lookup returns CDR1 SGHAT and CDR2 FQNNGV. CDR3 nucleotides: TGTGCCAGCAGCCCCTCACCGAACACTGAAGCTTTCTTT. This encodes CASSPSPNTEAFF.

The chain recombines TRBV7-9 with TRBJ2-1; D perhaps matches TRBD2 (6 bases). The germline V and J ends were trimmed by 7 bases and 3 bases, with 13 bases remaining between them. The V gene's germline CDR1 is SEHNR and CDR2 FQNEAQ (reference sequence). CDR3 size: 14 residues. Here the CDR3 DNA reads TGTGCCAGCATACATAGCGGAAGCTACAATGAGCAGTTCTTC. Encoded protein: CASIHSGSYNEQFF.

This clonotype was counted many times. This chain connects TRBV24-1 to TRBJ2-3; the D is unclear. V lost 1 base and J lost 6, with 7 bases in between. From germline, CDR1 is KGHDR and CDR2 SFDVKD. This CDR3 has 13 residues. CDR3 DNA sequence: TGTGCCACCAGTGATTTAGGTACGGATACGCAGTATTTT. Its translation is CATSDLGTDTQYF.

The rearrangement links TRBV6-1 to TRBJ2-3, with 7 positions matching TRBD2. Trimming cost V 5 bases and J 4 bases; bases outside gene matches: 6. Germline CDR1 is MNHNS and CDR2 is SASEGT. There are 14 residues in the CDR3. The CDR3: CASSKRGLADTQYF. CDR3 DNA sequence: TGTGCCAGCAGTAAGCGAGGACTAGCAGATACGCAGTATTTT.

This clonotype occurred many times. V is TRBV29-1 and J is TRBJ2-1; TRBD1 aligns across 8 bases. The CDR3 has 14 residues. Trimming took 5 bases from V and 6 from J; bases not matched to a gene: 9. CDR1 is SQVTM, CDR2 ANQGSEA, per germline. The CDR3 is CSVPGQVNFNEQFF. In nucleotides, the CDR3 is TGCAGCGTTCCGGGACAGGTAAACTTCAATGAGCAGTTCTTC.

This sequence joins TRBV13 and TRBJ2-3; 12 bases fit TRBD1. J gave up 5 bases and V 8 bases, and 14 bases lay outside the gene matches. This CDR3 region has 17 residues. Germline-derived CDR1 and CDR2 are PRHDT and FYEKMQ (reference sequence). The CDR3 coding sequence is TGTGCCAGCGGTTACGTCGCCGGGACAGGGGGCTTAGATACGCAGTATTTT. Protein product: CASGYVAGTGGLDTQYF.

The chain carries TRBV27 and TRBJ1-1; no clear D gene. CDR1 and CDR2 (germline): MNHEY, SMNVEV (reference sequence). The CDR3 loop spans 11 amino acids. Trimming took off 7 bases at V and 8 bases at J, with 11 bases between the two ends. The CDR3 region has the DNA TGTGCCAGCATGAGCGGTCTAGAAGCTTTCTTT. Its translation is CASMSGLEAFF.

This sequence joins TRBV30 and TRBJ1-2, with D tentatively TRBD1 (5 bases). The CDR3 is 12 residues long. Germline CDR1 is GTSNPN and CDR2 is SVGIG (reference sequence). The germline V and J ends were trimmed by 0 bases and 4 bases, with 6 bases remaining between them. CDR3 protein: CAWSVGAYGYTF. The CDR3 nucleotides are TGTGCCTGGAGTGTAGGGGCCTATGGCTACACCTTC.

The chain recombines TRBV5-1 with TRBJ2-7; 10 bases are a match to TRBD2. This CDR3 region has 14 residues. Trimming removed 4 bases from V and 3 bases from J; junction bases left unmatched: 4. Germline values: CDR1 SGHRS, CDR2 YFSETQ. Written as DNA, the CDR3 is TGCGCCAGCAGCCTGGGACTAGCGAGCTACGAGCAGTACTTC. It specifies CASSLGLASYEQYF.

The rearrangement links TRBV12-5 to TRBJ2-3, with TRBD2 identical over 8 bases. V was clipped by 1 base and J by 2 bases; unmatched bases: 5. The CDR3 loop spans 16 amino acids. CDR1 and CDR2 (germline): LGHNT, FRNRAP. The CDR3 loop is CASGLGSGRPTDTQYF. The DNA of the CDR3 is TGTGCTAGTGGTTTGGGCAGCGGGAGACCCACAGATACGCAGTATTTT.

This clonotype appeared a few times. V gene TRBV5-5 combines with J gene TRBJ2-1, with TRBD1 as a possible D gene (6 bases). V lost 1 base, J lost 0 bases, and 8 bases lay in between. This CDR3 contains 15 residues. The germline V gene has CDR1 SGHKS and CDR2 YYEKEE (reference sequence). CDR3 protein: CASSLTRGSYNEQFF. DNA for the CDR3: TGTGCCAGCAGCTTGACCAGGGGCTCCTACAATGAGCAGTTCTTC.

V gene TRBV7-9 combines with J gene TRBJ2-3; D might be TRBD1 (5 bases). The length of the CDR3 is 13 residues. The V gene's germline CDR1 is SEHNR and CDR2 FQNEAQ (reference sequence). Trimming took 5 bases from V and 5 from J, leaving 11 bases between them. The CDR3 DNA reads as TGTGCCAGCAGCCTGGGGCCCGGAGATACGCAGTATTTT. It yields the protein CASSLGPGDTQYF.

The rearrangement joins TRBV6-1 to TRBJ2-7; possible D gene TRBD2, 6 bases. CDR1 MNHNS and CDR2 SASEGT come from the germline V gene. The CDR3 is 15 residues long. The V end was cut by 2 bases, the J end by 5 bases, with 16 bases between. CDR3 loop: CASSEKEGVYHEQYF. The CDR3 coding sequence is TGTGCCAGCAGTGAAAAGGAGGGCGTTTACCACGAGCAGTACTTC.